This TCR beta chain is from a study of cytomegalovirus exposure and HLA in healthy donors. Turning to the study itself: A data release that came early held roughly 85 million unique TCRs from HLA-typed donors. Study observations and caveats: In the analysis, some V segments, TRBV6-2 and TRBV6-3 included, were excluded as indistinguishable.

Germline V gene lookup returns CDR1 SQVTM and CDR2 ANQGSEA. This CDR3 comprises 13 residues. V shed 6 bases, J shed 5 bases, and the junction held 7 bases outside the gene matches. Use of 60 Vbeta and 13 Jbeta primers characterized the PCR. Clones were read by immunoSEQ multiplex PCR, and TCRdb kept only the in-frame ones, dropping some. The sample has some 75,000 clones, 78% seen once. About this clone: The antigen remains undetermined.

The clonotype originates from a young man in good health and CMV-seropositive. This chain connects TRBV29-1 to TRBJ1-5; the match to TRBD1 covers 7 bases. Input material: PBMCs. The chain's CDR3 is CSVVTGSDQPQHF. CDR3 coding DNA: TGCAGCGTCGTGACAGGGTCCGATCAGCCCCAGCATTTT.